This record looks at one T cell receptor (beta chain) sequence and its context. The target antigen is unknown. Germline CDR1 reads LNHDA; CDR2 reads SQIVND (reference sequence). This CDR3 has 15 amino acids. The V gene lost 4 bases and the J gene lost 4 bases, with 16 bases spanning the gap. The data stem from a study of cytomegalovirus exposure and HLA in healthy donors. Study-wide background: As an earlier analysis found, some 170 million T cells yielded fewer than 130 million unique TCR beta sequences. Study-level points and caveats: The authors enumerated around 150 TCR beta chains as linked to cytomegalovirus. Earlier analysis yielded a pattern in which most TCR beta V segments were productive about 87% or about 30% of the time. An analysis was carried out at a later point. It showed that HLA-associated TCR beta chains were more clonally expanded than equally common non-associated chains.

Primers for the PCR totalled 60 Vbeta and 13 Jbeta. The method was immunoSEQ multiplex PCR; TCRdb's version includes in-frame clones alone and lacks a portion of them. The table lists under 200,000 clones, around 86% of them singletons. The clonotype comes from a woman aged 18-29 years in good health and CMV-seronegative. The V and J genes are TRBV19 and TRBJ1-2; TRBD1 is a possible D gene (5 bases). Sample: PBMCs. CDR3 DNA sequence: TGTGCCAGTAGTAGTATCAGGGCCGTCGTCTATGGCTACACCTTC. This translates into CASSSIRAVVYGYTF.